Listed below are T cell receptor beta chains from one sample, sequenced in a study of radiotherapy plus CTLA-4 blockade in lung cancer. Some clones are missing from TCRdb's copy, which holds only in-frame ones; the method was immunoSEQ multiplex PCR. The sample lists approximately 32,000 clones, roughly 70% occurring once. The sample consisted of peripheral blood, taken from a patient treated with radiotherapy plus ipilimumab. The receptors originated from a human donor with non-small cell lung cancer who had stable disease on radiotherapy plus ipilimumab. CDR3s include the opening cysteine and the closing phenylalanine or tryptophan. The D gene is left open where the match is weak. Clone sizes are given selectively: once, few, many, or a class where the clone is expanded.

j_gene: TRBJ1-2
v_gene: TRBV2
d_gene: .
abundance: .
CDR3nt: TGTGCCAGCAGGGTGACCCTCCCAGCTAACTATGGCTACACCTTC
CDR3aa: CASRVTLPANYGYTF

j_gene: TRBJ1-2
v_gene: TRBV18
d_gene: .
abundance: .
CDR3nt: TGTGCCAGTTCAGGGGAGACGATGGGCGGCTACACCTTC
CDR3aa: CASSGETMGGYTF

j_gene: TRBJ2-1
v_gene: TRBV6-1
d_gene: TRBD2
abundance: .
CDR3nt: TGTGCCAGCAGTGACCCCACGGGACTAGCCTTGGGGGATGAGCAGTTCTTC
CDR3aa: CASSDPTGLALGDEQFF

j_gene: TRBJ2-2
v_gene: TRBV7-9
d_gene: TRBD2
abundance: .
CDR3nt: TGTGCCAGCAGCTTATCTGGTCTAGCGGTTCTCGGGGAGCTGTTTTTT
CDR3aa: CASSLSGLAVLGELFF

j_gene: TRBJ1-2
v_gene: TRBV4-3
d_gene: .
abundance: .
CDR3nt: TGCGCCAGCAGCCAGGGATGGGAGGGTAACTATGGCTACACCTTC
CDR3aa: CASSQGWEGNYGYTF

j_gene: TRBJ1-5
v_gene: TRBV12-1
d_gene: .
abundance: medium-sized
CDR3nt: TGTGCCAGCAGCGGCTGGGGCTGCCGAGGGCCCCAGCATTTT
CDR3aa: CASSGWGCRGPQHF

j_gene: TRBJ2-3
v_gene: TRBV5-8
d_gene: .
abundance: .
CDR3nt: TGTGCCAGCAGCTTGGATAGAGGAAGCACAGATACGCAGTATTTT
CDR3aa: CASSLDRGSTDTQYF

j_gene: TRBJ1-1
v_gene: TRBV18
d_gene: .
abundance: .
CDR3nt: TGTGCCAGCTCACCAGTTACGGCAGCCAGTGACACTGAAGCTTTCTTT
CDR3aa: CASSPVTAASDTEAFF

j_gene: TRBJ1-1
v_gene: TRBV6-6
d_gene: .
abundance: medium-sized
CDR3nt: TGTGCCAGCAGACAGAAAGGCCCTGAAGCTTTCTTT
CDR3aa: CASRQKGPEAFF

j_gene: TRBJ2-3
v_gene: TRBV10-2
d_gene: TRBD2
abundance: .
CDR3nt: TGCGCCAACAATAGCGGGTGCGGCACAGATACGCAGTATTTT
CDR3aa: CANNSGCGTDTQYF

j_gene: TRBJ1-2
v_gene: TRBV11-2
d_gene: .
abundance: .
CDR3nt: TGTGCCAGCAGCTTAAATCCCTGGACAGAATGGGACTATGGCTACACCTTC
CDR3aa: CASSLNPWTEWDYGYTF

j_gene: TRBJ2-5
v_gene: TRBV7-8
d_gene: .
abundance: .
CDR3nt: TGTGCCAGCAGCTCCCGACTAGGTTACGAGACCCAGTACTTC
CDR3aa: CASSSRLGYETQYF

j_gene: TRBJ2-1
v_gene: TRBV5-1
d_gene: TRBD2
abundance: .
CDR3nt: TGCGCCAGCAGCTTTATGGCGGGAGTGGGCAATGAGCAGTTCTTC
CDR3aa: CASSFMAGVGNEQFF

j_gene: TRBJ1-2
v_gene: TRBV2
d_gene: TRBD1
abundance: few
CDR3nt: TGTGCCAGCAGTGAAGCGCACAGGGGGCTCTACACCTTC
CDR3aa: CASSEAHRGLYTF

j_gene: TRBJ1-2
v_gene: TRBV6-5
d_gene: .
abundance: .
CDR3nt: TGTGCCAGCAGTGGCCTGAGGAGCTCCTATGGCTACACCTTC
CDR3aa: CASSGLRSSYGYTF

j_gene: TRBJ2-7
v_gene: TRBV14
d_gene: .
abundance: .
CDR3nt: TGTGCCAGCAGCCACACCTACGAGCAGTACTTC
CDR3aa: CASSHTYEQYF

j_gene: TRBJ2-5
v_gene: TRBV7-2
d_gene: .
abundance: .
CDR3nt: TGTGCCAGCAGCCCAACTGGGGGCCGGGAGACCCAGTACTTC
CDR3aa: CASSPTGGRETQYF

j_gene: TRBJ1-5
v_gene: TRBV15
d_gene: TRBD1
abundance: .
CDR3nt: TGTGCCACCAGCAGAGCCGACAGGGGCGGGGTTGGTGCTCAGCCCCAGCATTTT
CDR3aa: CATSRADRGGVGAQPQHF

j_gene: TRBJ1-3
v_gene: TRBV7-9
d_gene: TRBD1
abundance: .
CDR3nt: TGTGCCAGCAGCGTAGGGACAGGGGCCGGAAACACCATATATTTT
CDR3aa: CASSVGTGAGNTIYF

j_gene: TRBJ1-2
v_gene: TRBV2
d_gene: .
abundance: .
CDR3nt: TGTGCCAGCAGTGAAACCTACACTTCTAACTATGGCTACACCTTC
CDR3aa: CASSETYTSNYGYTF

j_gene: TRBJ2-1
v_gene: TRBV19
d_gene: TRBD2
abundance: once
CDR3nt: TGTGCCAGTAGTGAGGCGCGGGAGTTCAATGAGCAGTTCTTC
CDR3aa: CASSEAREFNEQFF

j_gene: TRBJ2-1
v_gene: TRBV5-1
d_gene: TRBD2
abundance: .
CDR3nt: TGCGCCAGCAGGTCGGGGACTAGCGTTTACAATGAGCAGTTCTTC
CDR3aa: CASRSGTSVYNEQFF

j_gene: TRBJ2-7
v_gene: TRBV7-2
d_gene: .
abundance: few
CDR3nt: TGTGCCAGCAGGCCGGGACTGGGGGATTACGAGCAGTACTTC
CDR3aa: CASRPGLGDYEQYF

j_gene: TRBJ2-2
v_gene: TRBV7-6
d_gene: .
abundance: .
CDR3nt: TGTGCCAGCAGCCTGGGGGCCTTCGGAGGGTCCACCGGGGAGCTATTTTTT
CDR3aa: CASSLGAFGGSTGELFF

j_gene: TRBJ1-2
v_gene: TRBV5-6
d_gene: .
abundance: .
CDR3nt: TGTGCCAGCAGGCACTATGGCTACACCTTC
CDR3aa: CASRHYGYTF

j_gene: TRBJ1-5
v_gene: TRBV6-1
d_gene: .
abundance: .
CDR3nt: TGTGCCAGCAGTGAAGCGGGGGGGAGGGATCAGCCCCAGCATTTT
CDR3aa: CASSEAGGRDQPQHF

j_gene: TRBJ2-3
v_gene: TRBV28
d_gene: TRBD2
abundance: .
CDR3nt: TGTGCCAGTTTTAGCGGGATGAGCGCAGATACGCAGTATTTT
CDR3aa: CASFSGMSADTQYF

j_gene: TRBJ2-7
v_gene: TRBV2
d_gene: .
abundance: .
CDR3nt: TGTGCCAGCAGGTACAGGACCTCCTACGAGCAGTACTTC
CDR3aa: CASRYRTSYEQYF

j_gene: TRBJ2-4
v_gene: TRBV25-1
d_gene: TRBD2
abundance: .
CDR3nt: TGTGCCAGCAGTGAACAGGGCGGGGGAAACATTCAGTACTTC
CDR3aa: CASSEQGGGNIQYF

j_gene: TRBJ1-5
v_gene: TRBV7-2
d_gene: .
abundance: .
CDR3nt: TGTGCCAGCAGCTTAGATGACGGGGGACAGCCCCAGCATTTT
CDR3aa: CASSLDDGGQPQHF

j_gene: TRBJ2-3
v_gene: TRBV7-9
d_gene: .
abundance: few
CDR3nt: TGTGCCAGCAGCTCATGGCGGGGATTAACAGATACGCAGTATTTT
CDR3aa: CASSSWRGLTDTQYF

j_gene: TRBJ2-3
v_gene: TRBV7-2
d_gene: .
abundance: .
CDR3nt: TGTGCCAGCAGCCCGAATAGGGTCGACACAGATACGCAGTATTTT
CDR3aa: CASSPNRVDTDTQYF

j_gene: TRBJ2-5
v_gene: TRBV19
d_gene: TRBD1
abundance: .
CDR3nt: TGTGCCAGTAGCGTGGACAGGGGGCTGGAAGAGACCCAGTACTTC
CDR3aa: CASSVDRGLEETQYF

j_gene: TRBJ1-1
v_gene: TRBV9
d_gene: TRBD1
abundance: .
CDR3nt: TGTGCCAGCAGCCCCCGGACAGGGGTCCCTGAAGCTTTCTTT
CDR3aa: CASSPRTGVPEAFF

j_gene: TRBJ1-5
v_gene: TRBV7-9
d_gene: .
abundance: .
CDR3nt: TGTGCCAGCAGCCCTAGCCCCGGGCCGCATCAGCCCCAGCATTTT
CDR3aa: CASSPSPGPHQPQHF

j_gene: TRBJ1-1
v_gene: TRBV27
d_gene: TRBD1
abundance: few
CDR3nt: TGTGCCAGCCTTCCCAGGGGGCTGATGAACACTGAAGCTTTCTTT
CDR3aa: CASLPRGLMNTEAFF

j_gene: TRBJ1-4
v_gene: TRBV28
d_gene: .
abundance: .
CDR3nt: TGTGCCAGCAGTCGTCCGGGTCCTCATAATGAAAAACTGTTTTTT
CDR3aa: CASSRPGPHNEKLFF

j_gene: TRBJ1-4
v_gene: TRBV6-6
d_gene: .
abundance: .
CDR3nt: TGTGCCAGCAGTACACGTAGACAGAATAATGAAAAACTGTTTTTT
CDR3aa: CASSTRRQNNEKLFF

j_gene: TRBJ1-1
v_gene: TRBV11-2
d_gene: .
abundance: .
CDR3nt: TGTGCCAGCAGCTCCTCACAGGCCACCACTGAAGCTTTCTTT
CDR3aa: CASSSSQATTEAFF

j_gene: TRBJ1-5
v_gene: TRBV10-3
d_gene: .
abundance: .
CDR3nt: TGTGCCATCAGTGAAAGAGGTGGCAATCAGCCCCAGCATTTT
CDR3aa: CAISERGGNQPQHF

j_gene: TRBJ2-5
v_gene: TRBV19
d_gene: .
abundance: .
CDR3nt: TGTGCCAGTAGTGCGGCACAACAAGAGACCCAGTACTTC
CDR3aa: CASSAAQQETQYF